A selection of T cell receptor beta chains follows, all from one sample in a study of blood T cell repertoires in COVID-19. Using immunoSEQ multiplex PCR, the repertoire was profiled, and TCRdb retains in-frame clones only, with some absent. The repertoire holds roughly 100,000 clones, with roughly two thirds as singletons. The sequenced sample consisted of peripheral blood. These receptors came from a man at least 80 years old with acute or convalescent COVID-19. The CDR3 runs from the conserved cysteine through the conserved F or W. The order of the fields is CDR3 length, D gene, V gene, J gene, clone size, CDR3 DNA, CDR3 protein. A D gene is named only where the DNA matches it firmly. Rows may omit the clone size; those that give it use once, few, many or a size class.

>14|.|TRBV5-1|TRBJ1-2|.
TGCGCCAGCAGCTTGGTCGGGGGAACGGGCGGCTACACCTTC
CASSLVGGTGGYTF
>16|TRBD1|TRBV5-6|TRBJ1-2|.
TGTGCCAGCAGCCCGGGACAGGGAAGACCTAACTATGGCTACACCTTC
CASSPGQGRPNYGYTF
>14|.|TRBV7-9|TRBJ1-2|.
TGTGCCAGCAGCTTGAGGGGGGGAGCGTTCGGCTACACCTTC
CASSLRGGAFGYTF
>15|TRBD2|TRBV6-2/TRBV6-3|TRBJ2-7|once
TGTGCCAGCAGTGGTGGACTAGCGCAAACCTACGAGCAGTACTTC
CASSGGLAQTYEQYF
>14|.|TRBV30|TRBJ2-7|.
TGTGCCTGCCCCCCCCCAGCGGATCCCTACGAGCAGTACTTC
CACPPPADPYEQYF
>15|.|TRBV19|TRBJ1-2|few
TGTGCCAGTAGTATCTCGAACTATTATGACTATGGCTACACCTTC
CASSISNYYDYGYTF
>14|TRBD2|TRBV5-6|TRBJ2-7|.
TGTGCCAGCAGCTTCGAACTAGCGACCTACGAGCAGTACTTC
CASSFELATYEQYF
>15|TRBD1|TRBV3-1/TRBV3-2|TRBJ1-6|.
TGTGCCAGCAGCCCCGGGACAGACCATAATTCACCCCTCCACTTT
CASSPGTDHNSPLHF
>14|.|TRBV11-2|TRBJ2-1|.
TGTGCCAGCAGCACCGATCTAGTGAGCAGCGAGCAGTTCTTC
CASSTDLVSSEQFF
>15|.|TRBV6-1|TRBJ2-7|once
TGTGCCAGCAGTTCTAGGACAGAGAGCCTCTACGAGCAGTACTTC
CASSSRTESLYEQYF
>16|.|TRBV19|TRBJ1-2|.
TGTGCCAGTAGTATAGATTTTGGCAGGGCCCCGTCCGGCTACACCTTC
CASSIDFGRAPSGYTF
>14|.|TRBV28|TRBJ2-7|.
TGTGCCAGCAGAACAGGTGCACCCTCCTACGAGCAGTACTTC
CASRTGAPSYEQYF
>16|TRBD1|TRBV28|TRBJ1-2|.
TGTGCCAGCAGTTTAGACGGGACAGGAAGGAGGCATGGCTACACCTTC
CASSLDGTGRRHGYTF
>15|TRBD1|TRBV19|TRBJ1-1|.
TGTGCCAGTAGTCCTCAGGGGGAGGAGAACACTGAAGCTTTCTTT
CASSPQGEENTEAFF
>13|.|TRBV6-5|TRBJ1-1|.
TGTGCCAGCAGGGTGGGGGGGCGGAGTGAAGCTTTCTTT
CASRVGGRSEAFF